This T cell receptor beta chain was obtained from a study of post-analysis software for immune sequencing data. Study-level results: F measure clustering grouped samples strongly by preparation batch. Controls' normalized Chao1 diversity significantly exceeded that of multiple sclerosis patients. Controls had lower frequencies than patients of roughly five TRBV segments, which included TRBV5-6, TRBV5-1 and TRBV20-1.

cDNA libraries of TCR beta carried unique molecular identifiers. Each CDR3 protein is one row after TCRdb ran MiXCR on the PCR reads. The sample consists of about 760,000 distinct CDR3 sequences, 25% to 30% of them appearing once. V lost 0 bases to trimming and J lost 8 bases, with 10 bases between them. This CDR3 comprises 13 residues. CDR1 and CDR2 from the germline V gene are DFQATT and SNEGSKA (reference sequence). This clonotype was observed a few times. The antigen remains undetermined. This chain joins TRBV20-1 and TRBJ1-4; a weak D match, TRBD1 (5 bases). This sequence originates from a girl under 18 with multiple sclerosis. The source material was blood. In DNA, the CDR3 is TGCAGTGCTAGAGACAGGGTTGGGGAAAAACTGTTTTTT. Encoded protein: CSARDRVGEKLFF.